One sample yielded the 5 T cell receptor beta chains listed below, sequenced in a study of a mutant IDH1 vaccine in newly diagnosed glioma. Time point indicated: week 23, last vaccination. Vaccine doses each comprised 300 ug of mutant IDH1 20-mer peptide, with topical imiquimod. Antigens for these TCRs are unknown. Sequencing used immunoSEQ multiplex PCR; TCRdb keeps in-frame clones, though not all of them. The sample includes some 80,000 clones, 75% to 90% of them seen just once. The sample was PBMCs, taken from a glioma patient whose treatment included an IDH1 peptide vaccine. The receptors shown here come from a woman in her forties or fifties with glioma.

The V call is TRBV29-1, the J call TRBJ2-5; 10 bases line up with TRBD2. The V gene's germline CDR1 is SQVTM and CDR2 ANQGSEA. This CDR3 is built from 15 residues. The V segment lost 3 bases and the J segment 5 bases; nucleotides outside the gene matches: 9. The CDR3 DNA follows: TGCAGCGTTGAGGGGGCTAGCGGGAGAGGGGAGACCCAGTACTTC. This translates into CSVEGASGRGETQYF.

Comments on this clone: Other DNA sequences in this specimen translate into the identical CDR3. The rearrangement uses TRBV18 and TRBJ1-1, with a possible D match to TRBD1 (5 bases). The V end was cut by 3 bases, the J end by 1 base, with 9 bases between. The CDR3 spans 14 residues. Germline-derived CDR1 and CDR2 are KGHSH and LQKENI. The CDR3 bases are TGTGCCAGCTCACCCCAAGGACAGAACACTGAAGCTTTCTTT. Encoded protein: CASSPQGQNTEAFF.

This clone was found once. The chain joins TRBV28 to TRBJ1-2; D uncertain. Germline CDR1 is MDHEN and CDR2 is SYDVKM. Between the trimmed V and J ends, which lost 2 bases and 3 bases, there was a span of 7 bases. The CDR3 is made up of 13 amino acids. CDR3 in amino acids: CASSLVTDYGYTF. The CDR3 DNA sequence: TGTGCCAGCAGTTTAGTTACAGACTATGGCTACACCTTC.

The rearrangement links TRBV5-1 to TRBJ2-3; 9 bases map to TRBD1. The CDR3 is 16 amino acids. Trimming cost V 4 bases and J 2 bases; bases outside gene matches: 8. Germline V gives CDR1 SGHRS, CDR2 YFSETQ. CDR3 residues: CASSPRQGEYTDTQYF. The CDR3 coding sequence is TGCGCCAGCAGCCCTAGACAGGGGGAATACACAGATACGCAGTATTTT.

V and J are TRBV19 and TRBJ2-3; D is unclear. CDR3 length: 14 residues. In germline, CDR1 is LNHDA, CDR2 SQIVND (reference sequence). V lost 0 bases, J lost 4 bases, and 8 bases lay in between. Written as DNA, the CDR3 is TGTGCCAGTAGTATAGATGCTAGTGCAGATACGCAGTATTTT. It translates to CASSIDASADTQYF.